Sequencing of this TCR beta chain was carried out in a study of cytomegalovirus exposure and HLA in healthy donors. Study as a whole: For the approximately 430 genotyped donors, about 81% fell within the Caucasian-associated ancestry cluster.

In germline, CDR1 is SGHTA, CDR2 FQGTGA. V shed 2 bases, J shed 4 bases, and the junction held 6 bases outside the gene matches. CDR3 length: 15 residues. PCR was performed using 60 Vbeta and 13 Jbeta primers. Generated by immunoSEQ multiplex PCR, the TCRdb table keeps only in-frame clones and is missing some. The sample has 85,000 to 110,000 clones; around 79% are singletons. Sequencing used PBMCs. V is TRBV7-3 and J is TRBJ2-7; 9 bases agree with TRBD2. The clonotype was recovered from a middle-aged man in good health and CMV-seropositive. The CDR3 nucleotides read TGTGCCAGCAGCTTAGAGGCGGGAGGGTTTTACGAGCAGTACTTC. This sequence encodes CASSLEAGGFYEQYF.